Sequencing of this T cell receptor beta chain was carried out in a study of T cell responses to AZD1222 COVID-19 vaccine. In the case of this clone: No antigen is known for it.

The CDR3 sequence is 13 residues long. V gave up 5 bases and J gave up 2 bases; unmatched junction bases: 3. CDR1 is LNHDA and CDR2 is SQIVND in the germline V gene (reference sequence). General study points: Baseline serostatus was positive in only a handful of AZD1222 recipients.

TCRdb keeps only in-frame clones here, not all; method: immunoSEQ multiplex PCR. The sample shows around 150,000 clones, 88% of them seen only once. The source material was peripheral blood, sampled 28 days after the second AZD1222 dose. This chain joins TRBV19 and TRBJ2-7, with 7 bases lining up with TRBD1. The source of this sequence is an adult who received the AZD1222 COVID-19 vaccine. This chain's CDR3 is CASSFGQAYEQYF. The CDR3 DNA follows: TGTGCCAGTAGTTTCGGACAGGCCTACGAGCAGTACTTC.